This is a list of T cell receptor beta chains from one sample in a study of blood T cells in healthy people across ages. Each CDR3 protein is one row after TCRdb ran MiXCR on the 5' RACE reads. The table lists about 640,000 distinct CDR3 sequences, roughly 50% of them singletons, with approximately 40% in the top ten. The specimen sequenced was blood. Source of these receptors: a man between 60 and 75 years old in good health. The CDR3 runs from the conserved cysteine through the conserved F or W. A D gene is named only where the DNA matches it firmly. Part of the rows lack a size; the others show once, few, many or a class for expanded clones.

CDR3nt: TGTGCCAGCAGCTTAGGCAGGGGGGACGAAGAGACCCAGTACTTC
CDR3aa: CASSLGRGDEETQYF
j_gene: TRBJ2-5
abundance: once
d_gene: -
v_gene: TRBV7-9

CDR3nt: TGTGCCAGCAGCTCGTTTGGGGCCTTAAACAATGAGCAGTTCTTC
CDR3aa: CASSSFGALNNEQFF
j_gene: TRBJ2-1
abundance: few
d_gene: -
v_gene: TRBV7-8

CDR3nt: TGCAGTGGGTACAGGGGGGGCTATGGCTACACCTTC
CDR3aa: CSGYRGGYGYTF
j_gene: TRBJ1-2
abundance: -
d_gene: TRBD1
v_gene: TRBV20-1

CDR3nt: TGTGCCGGCTATTTACAGGGGGATGGCAATGAGCAGTTCTTC
CDR3aa: CAGYLQGDGNEQFF
j_gene: TRBJ2-1
abundance: -
d_gene: TRBD1
v_gene: TRBV6-5

CDR3nt: TGCAGTTCCCCAAGACCCAGGTCGAACACCGGGGAGCTGTTTTTT
CDR3aa: CSSPRPRSNTGELFF
j_gene: TRBJ2-2
abundance: -
d_gene: -
v_gene: TRBV20-1

CDR3nt: TGTGCCAGCAGCTTCGGCAGGGAGAATGAAAAACTGTTTTTT
CDR3aa: CASSFGRENEKLFF
j_gene: TRBJ1-4
abundance: -
d_gene: -
v_gene: TRBV7-9

CDR3nt: TGTGCCAGCAGCTTAGGGGCTAGCGGGGGCTATGAGCAGTTCTTC
CDR3aa: CASSLGASGGYEQFF
j_gene: TRBJ2-1
abundance: -
d_gene: TRBD2
v_gene: TRBV7-2

CDR3nt: TGTGCCAGTTCACCACCGGCCTATTACGAGCAGTACTTC
CDR3aa: CASSPPAYYEQYF
j_gene: TRBJ2-7
abundance: -
d_gene: -
v_gene: TRBV18

CDR3nt: TGTGCCAGCAGCCCCCCTGAGCGGGGCACAGATACGCAGTATTTT
CDR3aa: CASSPPERGTDTQYF
j_gene: TRBJ2-3
abundance: few
d_gene: -
v_gene: TRBV4-2

CDR3nt: TGCGCCACCCCGTCCGAAGCATCCGGGAAACGTGGATGGATGGCCCTAGCCAAAAACATTCAGTACTTC
CDR3aa: CATPSEASGKRGWMALAKNIQYF
j_gene: TRBJ2-4
abundance: -
d_gene: -
v_gene: TRBV23-1

CDR3nt: TGTGCCAGCCAGACGGGGCCCCACTATGGCTACACCTTC
CDR3aa: CASQTGPHYGYTF
j_gene: TRBJ1-2
abundance: -
d_gene: -
v_gene: TRBV2

CDR3nt: TGCGCCAGCAGCCGAGGGACAGGGGGATATAATTCACCCCTCCACTTT
CDR3aa: CASSRGTGGYNSPLHF
j_gene: TRBJ1-6
abundance: once
d_gene: TRBD1
v_gene: TRBV4-1

CDR3nt: TGCAGCGTTGAGACTAGCCGGAACAATGAGCAGTACTTC
CDR3aa: CSVETSRNNEQYF
j_gene: TRBJ2-5
abundance: -
d_gene: TRBD2
v_gene: TRBV29-1

CDR3nt: TGCAGTGCTAGGGCAGGGGGCTCCGATCTGCCCCAGCATTTT
CDR3aa: CSARAGGSDLPQHF
j_gene: TRBJ1-5
abundance: once
d_gene: TRBD1
v_gene: TRBV20-1

CDR3nt: TGCAGTGCTCTTCAGGGGGGAGCCCCCTACGAGCAGTACTTC
CDR3aa: CSALQGGAPYEQYF
j_gene: TRBJ2-7
abundance: -
d_gene: -
v_gene: TRBV20-1

CDR3nt: TGTGCCAGCAGCCCGATAACAGGGGGCCCCAAAAACATTCAGTACTTC
CDR3aa: CASSPITGGPKNIQYF
j_gene: TRBJ2-4
abundance: few
d_gene: TRBD1
v_gene: TRBV3-1

CDR3nt: TGTGCCAGCAGCTTAAGGTGGTCGGCAGGGGGGCAAGAGACCCAGTACTTC
CDR3aa: CASSLRWSAGGQETQYF
j_gene: TRBJ2-5
abundance: -
d_gene: -
v_gene: TRBV7-9

CDR3nt: TGCAGTGCTAGAAGGTTAGCGGGGGGACAAGAGACCCAGTACTTC
CDR3aa: CSARRLAGGQETQYF
j_gene: TRBJ2-5
abundance: -
d_gene: TRBD2
v_gene: TRBV20-1

CDR3nt: TGCGCCAGCAGCTTGTTAGGGGACTCCTACAATGAGCAGTTCTTC
CDR3aa: CASSLLGDSYNEQFF
j_gene: TRBJ2-1
abundance: few
d_gene: -
v_gene: TRBV5-1

CDR3nt: TGTGTCAGCAGCCCTGGGGACGCACCGAACACCGGGGAGCTGTTTTTT
CDR3aa: CVSSPGDAPNTGELFF
j_gene: TRBJ2-2
abundance: -
d_gene: -
v_gene: TRBV7-2

CDR3nt: TGTGCCACCAGTATTAGAAATGAGCAGTTCTTC
CDR3aa: CATSIRNEQFF
j_gene: TRBJ2-1
abundance: -
d_gene: -
v_gene: TRBV24-1

CDR3nt: TGTGCCATTAGTGAGTCGGGAGGGCGCCGCCACGAGCAGTACTTC
CDR3aa: CAISESGGRRHEQYF
j_gene: TRBJ2-7
abundance: once
d_gene: TRBD2
v_gene: TRBV10-3

CDR3nt: TGCAGTGCTAGAGATCCCCGAGGAGCAGATACGCAGTATTTT
CDR3aa: CSARDPRGADTQYF
j_gene: TRBJ2-3
abundance: -
d_gene: -
v_gene: TRBV20-1

CDR3nt: TGTGCCAGCAGCATCAGCCAGGGGTGGAATGAGCAGTTCTTC
CDR3aa: CASSISQGWNEQFF
j_gene: TRBJ2-1
abundance: few
d_gene: -
v_gene: TRBV12-3/TRBV12-4

CDR3nt: TGTGCCATTGCGGTCCAAGCCACTGAAGCTTTCTTT
CDR3aa: CAIAVQATEAFF
j_gene: TRBJ1-1
abundance: -
d_gene: -
v_gene: TRBV12-3/TRBV12-4

CDR3nt: TGCGCCAGCAGCTTGGAGGGGGGCTCCTACAATGAGCAGTTCTTC
CDR3aa: CASSLEGGSYNEQFF
j_gene: TRBJ2-1
abundance: many
d_gene: -
v_gene: TRBV5-1

CDR3nt: TGTGCCAGCAGCCCGAGCGGGGGTAATGGGCAGTTCTTC
CDR3aa: CASSPSGGNGQFF
j_gene: TRBJ2-1
abundance: -
d_gene: TRBD2
v_gene: TRBV11-2

CDR3nt: TGTGCCAGCATCAGGGCTGGGACTAGACGGAGGGAGACCCAGTACTTC
CDR3aa: CASIRAGTRRRETQYF
j_gene: TRBJ2-5
abundance: -
d_gene: TRBD2
v_gene: TRBV6-2/TRBV6-3

CDR3nt: TGTGCCAGCAGCCAGGCGTCCCCTAGCACAGATACGCAGTATTTT
CDR3aa: CASSQASPSTDTQYF
j_gene: TRBJ2-3
abundance: -
d_gene: -
v_gene: TRBV3-1

CDR3nt: TGCGCCAGCAGCCCCTATGTAAGCGGGGGCCAAGAGACCCAGTACTTC
CDR3aa: CASSPYVSGGQETQYF
j_gene: TRBJ2-5
abundance: -
d_gene: TRBD2
v_gene: TRBV5-1

CDR3nt: TGTGCCAGCAGCGCTGGGGCGGGTTTTGGTGATACGCAGTATTTT
CDR3aa: CASSAGAGFGDTQYF
j_gene: TRBJ2-3
abundance: -
d_gene: -
v_gene: TRBV12-3/TRBV12-4

CDR3nt: TGCAGTGCTAAGACAGGAGACTACGAGCAGTACTTC
CDR3aa: CSAKTGDYEQYF
j_gene: TRBJ2-7
abundance: -
d_gene: -
v_gene: TRBV20-1

CDR3nt: TGTGCCACCAGTGACACAACAGGGGTCCCCGGGGAGCTGTTTTTT
CDR3aa: CATSDTTGVPGELFF
j_gene: TRBJ2-2
abundance: -
d_gene: TRBD1
v_gene: TRBV24-1

CDR3nt: TGTGCCAGCAGGGAGTGGGGGATCGGTGAAAAACTGTTTTTT
CDR3aa: CASREWGIGEKLFF
j_gene: TRBJ1-4
abundance: -
d_gene: -
v_gene: TRBV25-1

CDR3nt: TGTGCCAGCAGTTTGAAGAGGGACAGGGACGGCTACAATGAGCAGTACTTC
CDR3aa: CASSLKRDRDGYNEQYF
j_gene: TRBJ2-7
abundance: few
d_gene: TRBD1
v_gene: TRBV27

CDR3nt: TGTGCCAGCAGTTATGGGGCGAACGGTCGGGATGAGCAGTTCTTC
CDR3aa: CASSYGANGRDEQFF
j_gene: TRBJ2-1
abundance: -
d_gene: -
v_gene: TRBV6-6

CDR3nt: TGTGCCAGCAGCTCCAGCGGGGCTGGCTACACCTTC
CDR3aa: CASSSSGAGYTF
j_gene: TRBJ1-2
abundance: -
d_gene: -
v_gene: TRBV27

CDR3nt: TGTGCCAGCAGCCTAAGCCTTGGGGGGGCCGTCGCGACCCAGTACTTC
CDR3aa: CASSLSLGGAVATQYF
j_gene: TRBJ2-5
abundance: -
d_gene: -
v_gene: TRBV7-9

CDR3nt: TGCAGTGCGATAGCGGGGGGGAGCACAGATACGCAGTATTTT
CDR3aa: CSAIAGGSTDTQYF
j_gene: TRBJ2-3
abundance: few
d_gene: TRBD2
v_gene: TRBV20-1

CDR3nt: TGTGCCAGCCTTAAGTCCCACGGGGCAGAGACCCAGTACTTC
CDR3aa: CASLKSHGAETQYF
j_gene: TRBJ2-5
abundance: -
d_gene: -
v_gene: TRBV2

CDR3nt: TGTGCCAGCACCTCGCGGTCGGGCCGGGAGACCCAGTACTTC
CDR3aa: CASTSRSGRETQYF
j_gene: TRBJ2-5
abundance: few
d_gene: -
v_gene: TRBV6-6

CDR3nt: TGTGCCAGCAGCTTAGCCTCGGAAGTTAACTACGAGCAGTACTTC
CDR3aa: CASSLASEVNYEQYF
j_gene: TRBJ2-7
abundance: once
d_gene: -
v_gene: TRBV7-2

CDR3nt: TGTGCCAGCAGCCAGGACTTGGCACAAGAGACCCAGTACTTC
CDR3aa: CASSQDLAQETQYF
j_gene: TRBJ2-5
abundance: -
d_gene: -
v_gene: TRBV14

CDR3nt: TGTGCCAGCGGACAGGGTGTTTATAACTATGGCTACACCTTC
CDR3aa: CASGQGVYNYGYTF
j_gene: TRBJ1-2
abundance: once
d_gene: TRBD1
v_gene: TRBV27

CDR3nt: TGTGCCAGCAGCCGACCCCAACAGGGGAACGAGCAGTACTTC
CDR3aa: CASSRPQQGNEQYF
j_gene: TRBJ2-7
abundance: -
d_gene: TRBD1
v_gene: TRBV7-2

CDR3nt: TGTGCCAGCAGCCAGGGAGTGGGAGGGAACTACGAGCAGTACTTC
CDR3aa: CASSQGVGGNYEQYF
j_gene: TRBJ2-7
abundance: -
d_gene: TRBD2
v_gene: TRBV4-2

CDR3nt: TGTGCCAGCAGTGTGGGACAGGCGAGCTCTGGAAACACCATATATTTT
CDR3aa: CASSVGQASSGNTIYF
j_gene: TRBJ1-3
abundance: few
d_gene: TRBD1
v_gene: TRBV12-3/TRBV12-4

CDR3nt: TGTGCCAGCAGCCAAGATCCCCGGTCAGGAGGGCAGCCCCAGCATTTT
CDR3aa: CASSQDPRSGGQPQHF
j_gene: TRBJ1-5
abundance: -
d_gene: -
v_gene: TRBV4-2

CDR3nt: TGTGCCAGCAGTTTAAGGCGGACAGGGCTTCAAGAGACCCAGTACTTC
CDR3aa: CASSLRRTGLQETQYF
j_gene: TRBJ2-5
abundance: -
d_gene: TRBD1
v_gene: TRBV27

CDR3nt: TGTGCCAGCAGTCCCTCAGGACGGGCTAACTATGGCTACACCTTC
CDR3aa: CASSPSGRANYGYTF
j_gene: TRBJ1-2
abundance: few
d_gene: -
v_gene: TRBV27